Below, one T cell receptor beta chain is given with its context. Germline V gives CDR1 MNHEY, CDR2 SMNVEV (reference sequence). V lost 6 bases and J 9 bases, leaving 12 bases between the germline ends. This CDR3 is 13 amino acids long. The table came from immunoSEQ multiplex PCR; TCRdb's copy has only in-frame clones and leaves some out. The sample includes some 230,000 clones, approximately 83% of them seen just once. The data were taken from a study of blood T cell repertoires in COVID-19. Turning to the study itself: Some COVID-19 samples were acute and others convalescent; all came from the United States, Italy and Spain. T cells, B-cell-depleted T cells, or PBMCs provided the cDNA or gDNA that served as material.

The rearrangement links TRBV27 to TRBJ1-6; tentative D call: TRBD1 (5 bases). The sequence was obtained from a woman aged 40 to 50 with acute COVID-19. Material: PBMCs or T cells enriched from blood (not recorded which). Here the CDR3 reads CASSLRGGSPLHF. The CDR3 bases are TGTGCCAGCAGCCTTAGGGGTGGTTCACCCCTCCACTTT.